This TCR beta chain originates from a study of Ad26.COV2.S vaccination and SARS-CoV-2 variants. Study at large: Into the muscle, Ad26.COV2.S was dosed once or twice, 56 days apart.

Treatment given: over 15 received Ad26.COV2.S at low or high dose, single or two shots; roughly five received placebo; per-sample allocation not given. Collection of samples fell on day 63 after the first vaccine or placebo injection. Generated by immunoSEQ multiplex PCR, the TCRdb table keeps only in-frame clones and is missing some. The sample shows 440,000 or so clones, roughly nine tenths of them seen only once. The CDR3 has 14 residues. Germline-derived CDR1 and CDR2 are SGHAT and FQNNGV. Trimming cost V 1 base and J 2 bases, with 9 bases left between them. This specimen consisted of peripheral blood, obtained in a trial of Ad26.COV2.S vaccine versus placebo. The source is a person between 18 and 59 years old who received the Ad26.COV2.S COVID-19 vaccine or a placebo. The V and J genes are TRBV11-2 and TRBJ2-7, with a possible D match to TRBD1 (5 bases). The chain's CDR3 is CASSLGSGPYEQYF. In nucleotides, the CDR3 is TGTGCCAGCAGCTTAGGTTCAGGGCCCTACGAGCAGTACTTC. The whole variable domain, remainder taken from reference TRBV11-2 and TRBJ2-7, is EAGVAQSPRYKIIEKRQSVAFWCNPISGHATLYWYQQILGQGPKLLIQFQNNGVVDDSQLPKDRFSAERLKGVDSTLKIQPAKLEDSAVYLCASSLGSGPYEQYFGPGTRLTVT.